This TCR beta chain was captured by sequencing in a study of blood T cells in healthy people across ages. The count of this clonotype is one. The antigen remains undetermined. Alongside a J-beta primer mix, a sample-barcoded 5' primer served in a second PCR lasting about 6 to 11 cycles. Each cDNA was tagged by a template-switch adaptor containing 12 random nucleotides. From each sample, at least 2.5 million paired-end reads containing CDR3 were obtained. TCRdb called the 5' RACE reads again in MiXCR, with one record for every CDR3 protein. The data contain 1.5 million to 2 million distinct CDR3 sequences, 28% of them singletons. Notes on the study in general: Measured against age, TCR beta diversity per million T cells decreased in a roughly linear manner.

The receptor was derived from a woman younger than 45 in good health. Sequences were obtained from blood.

The CDR3 DNA follows: TGTGCCAGCAGGATAACCCGCTGGAGTCTCCACGAGCAGTACTTC. Translated, it gives CASRITRWSLHEQYF. The chain combines TRBV2 with TRBJ2-7, with D uncertain. The germline V and J ends were trimmed by 6 bases and 5 bases, with 20 bases remaining between them. Germline CDR1 reads SNHLY; CDR2 reads FYNNEI. The CDR3 has 15 amino acids.